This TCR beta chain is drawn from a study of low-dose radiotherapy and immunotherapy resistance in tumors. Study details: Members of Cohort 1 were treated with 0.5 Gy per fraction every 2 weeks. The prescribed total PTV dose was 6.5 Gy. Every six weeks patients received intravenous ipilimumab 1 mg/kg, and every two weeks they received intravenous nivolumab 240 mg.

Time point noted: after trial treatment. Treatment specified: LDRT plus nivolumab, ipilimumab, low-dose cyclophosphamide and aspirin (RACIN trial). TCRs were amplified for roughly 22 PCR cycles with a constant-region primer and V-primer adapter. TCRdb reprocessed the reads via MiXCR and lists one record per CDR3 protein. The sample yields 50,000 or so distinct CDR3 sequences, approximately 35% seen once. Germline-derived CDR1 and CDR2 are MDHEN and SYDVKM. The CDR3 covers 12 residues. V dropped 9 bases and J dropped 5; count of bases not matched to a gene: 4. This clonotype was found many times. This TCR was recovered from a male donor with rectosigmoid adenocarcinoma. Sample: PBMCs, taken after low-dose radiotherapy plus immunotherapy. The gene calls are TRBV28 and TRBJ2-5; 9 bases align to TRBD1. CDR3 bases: TGTGCCAGTACAGGGGGCTACGAGACCCAGTACTTC. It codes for CASTGGYETQYF.